A selection of T cell receptor beta chains follows, all from one sample in a study of blood T cell repertoires in COVID-19. Here immunoSEQ multiplex PCR was the method, and the copy in TCRdb shows in-frame clones only, minus some. The sample has roughly 79,000 clones; 84% are singletons. Sequencing was done on a sample of peripheral blood. These TCRs come from a man aged 45-65 years with acute or convalescent COVID-19. The CDR3 runs from the conserved cysteine through the conserved F or W. The D gene is left open where the match is weak. For some rows the clone size is stated as once, few or many, or as a class when expanded; others skip it.

>TRBJ2-1|TRBV4-3|medium-sized|TRBD2
TGCGCCAGCAGCCCTCACGGGACTAGCGGGAGCAATGAGCAGTTCTTC
CASSPHGTSGSNEQFF
>TRBJ2-7|TRBV5-1|NA|TRBD1
TGCGCCAGCAGCTTGGGACAGGGGGTCGAGCAGTACTTC
CASSLGQGVEQYF
>TRBJ2-1|TRBV9|NA|TRBD1
TGTGCCAGCAGCGTAGTTGTTATCGGTGGGACAGGGATCTACAATGAGCAGTTCTTC
CASSVVVIGGTGIYNEQFF
>TRBJ2-2|TRBV7-9|NA|TRBD2
TGTGCCAGCAGCCGTAGCGGGAGTTCTCCCGCGGGCACCGGGGAGCTGTTTTTT
CASSRSGSSPAGTGELFF
>TRBJ1-1|TRBV20-1|NA|NA
TGCAGTGCTAGCATGAACACTGAAGCTTTCTTT
CSASMNTEAFF
>TRBJ2-1|TRBV5-1|NA|NA
TGCGCCAGCAGCCAGGCGGGACAGTCCTACAATGAGCAGTTCTTC
CASSQAGQSYNEQFF
>TRBJ2-5|TRBV5-1|NA|NA
TGCGCCAGCAGCTTATCCGGTGGAGGAGTGGAGACCCAGTACTTC
CASSLSGGGVETQYF
>TRBJ1-1|TRBV5-5|NA|NA
TGTGCCAGCAGCCTCGCAGGGAACACTGAAGCTTTCTTT
CASSLAGNTEAFF
>TRBJ2-2|TRBV9|NA|NA
TGTGCCAGCAGCGTAGATCAGGGATACACCGGGGAGCTGTTTTTT
CASSVDQGYTGELFF
>TRBJ2-2|TRBV19|NA|TRBD2
TGTGCCTCCGGGGCGGGAGTAAGGACCGGGGAGCTGTTTTTT
CASGAGVRTGELFF
>TRBJ1-5|TRBV19|NA|TRBD1
TGTGCCAGTAGTCCCAGACAGGGCAGGAGCAATCAGCCCCAGCATTTT
CASSPRQGRSNQPQHF
>TRBJ1-4|TRBV30|NA|TRBD1
TGTGCCTGGAGTGTACCAAGGACAGGGTGGAAAAAACTGTTTTTT
CAWSVPRTGWKKLFF
>TRBJ1-5|TRBV6-6|NA|NA
TGTGCCAGCAGTTATCTCAATCAGCCCCAGCATTTT
CASSYLNQPQHF
>TRBJ1-5|TRBV28|NA|TRBD1
TGTGCCAGCAGCCAATCAATACAGGGGGGACAGCCCCAGCATTTT
CASSQSIQGGQPQHF
>TRBJ1-5|TRBV6-5|once|NA
TGTGCCAGCAGAAAAACATTTAGCAATCAGCCCCAGCATTTT
CASRKTFSNQPQHF
>TRBJ1-3|TRBV9|NA|TRBD1
TGTGCCAGCAGCTTTGATTCCAGGGGGCCGAGGGGAAACACCATATATTTT
CASSFDSRGPRGNTIYF
>TRBJ1-1|TRBV6-6|NA|NA
TGTGCCAGCAGTCCTAGGGAGGGAGCTTTCTTT
CASSPREGAFF
>TRBJ1-2|TRBV2|NA|NA
TGTGCCAGCAGTGAAGCGGGCCAGAACTATGGCTACACCTTC
CASSEAGQNYGYTF
>TRBJ2-3|TRBV10-2|NA|NA
TGCGCCAGCAGGCACGGTAGCACAGATACGCAGTATTTT
CASRHGSTDTQYF
>TRBJ1-2|TRBV9|NA|TRBD1
TGTGCCAGCAGCGACGGAGGGGGCGTGGGGTATGGCTACACCTTC
CASSDGGGVGYGYTF
>TRBJ2-7|TRBV5-6|NA|TRBD2
TGTGCCAGCAGCTTGCTCGGGGGGGACACCTACGAGCAGTACTTC
CASSLLGGDTYEQYF
>TRBJ2-5|TRBV29-1|once|TRBD1
TGCAGCGTCGACGGGACAGGGTTTTTGGAGACCCAGTACTTC
CSVDGTGFLETQYF
>TRBJ2-6|TRBV28|NA|NA
TGTGCCAGCAGTTTTTCCTCTCTCGGGGCCAACGTCCTGACTTTC
CASSFSSLGANVLTF
>TRBJ2-1|TRBV4-1|NA|TRBD1
TGCGCCAGCAGCTTCCCCGACAGGGTTTACAATGAGCAGTTCTTC
CASSFPDRVYNEQFF
>TRBJ2-1|TRBV5-1|NA|NA
TGCGCCAGCAGCTATAGCGGAAGCTCCTACAATGAGCAGTTCTTC
CASSYSGSSYNEQFF
>TRBJ2-3|TRBV11-2|NA|TRBD2
TGTGCCAGCAGCCCTTTCGTGGGGGGGAGTACAGATACGCAGTATTTT
CASSPFVGGSTDTQYF
>TRBJ1-6|TRBV19|NA|NA
TGTGCCAGTAGTATCGCCAAGAGAGACAGAAGGAGCTCCTATAATTCACCCCTCCACTTT
CASSIAKRDRRSSYNSPLHF
>TRBJ2-1|TRBV28|NA|NA
TGTGCCAGCAGTAGGATCCAACAGGCCCCGATTTACAATGAGCAGTTCTTC
CASSRIQQAPIYNEQFF
>TRBJ2-1|TRBV11-3|NA|NA
TGTGCCAGCAGCGCGACAGTATCCTACAATGAGCAGTTCTTC
CASSATVSYNEQFF
>TRBJ1-2|TRBV19|once|TRBD1
TGTGCCAGTAGTAGAATCGGACAGGGTGGAGGCTACACCTTC
CASSRIGQGGGYTF
>TRBJ1-1|TRBV11-3|NA|NA
TGTGCCAGCAGCTCTGGACAGAACACTGAAGCTTTCTTT
CASSSGQNTEAFF
>TRBJ1-6|TRBV30|NA|TRBD1
TGTGCCTGGAACCCAGGGGGCGGTTCACCCCTCCACTTT
CAWNPGGGSPLHF
>TRBJ1-2|TRBV7-9|NA|TRBD1
TGTGCCAGCAGCCCGGCTAGGGACAGGGTCCATGGCTACACCTTC
CASSPARDRVHGYTF
>TRBJ2-7|TRBV6-5|NA|TRBD1
TGTGCCAGCACGAACAGGGGTCCCTACGAGCAGTACTTC
CASTNRGPYEQYF
>TRBJ1-3|TRBV5-1|NA|TRBD1
TGCGCCAGCAGCTCTACAACGACAGGGGGATCTGGAAACACCATATATTTT
CASSSTTTGGSGNTIYF
>TRBJ2-2|TRBV6-4|NA|NA
TGTGCCAGCAGGCCAGAATTCAACACCGGGGAGCTGTTTTTT
CASRPEFNTGELFF
>TRBJ2-5|TRBV7-6|NA|TRBD2
TGTGCCAGCAGCTTAGTGGGGACTAGCGGGGGTAGTGAGACCCAGTACTTC
CASSLVGTSGGSETQYF
>TRBJ1-1|TRBV14|NA|TRBD1
TGTGCCAGCGGACAGGAGAACACTGAAGCTTTCTTT
CASGQENTEAFF
>TRBJ1-6|TRBV27|NA|NA
TGTGCCAGCAGTTTATCGACTGGAGGTAATTCACCCCTCCACTTT
CASSLSTGGNSPLHF
>TRBJ2-7|TRBV7-2|NA|NA
TGTGCCAGCAGCTTACAGGACATATACGAGCAGTACTTC
CASSLQDIYEQYF
>TRBJ2-1|TRBV7-2|NA|TRBD1
TGTGCCAGCAACCCCAGCAGGGGGCCAGTCGATGAGCAGTTCTTC
CASNPSRGPVDEQFF
>TRBJ2-2|TRBV4-1|NA|TRBD1
TGCGCCAGTCAGACAGGGGCGAACACCGGGGAGCTGTTTTTT
CASQTGANTGELFF
>TRBJ2-1|TRBV11-3|NA|TRBD2
TGTGCCAGCAGTCTACTAGCGTCTAGGGCCAATGAGCAGTTCTTC
CASSLLASRANEQFF
>TRBJ2-1|TRBV11-2|NA|TRBD2
TGTGCCAGCAGCTTAGAGACTAGCTCTGAGCAGTTCTTC
CASSLETSSEQFF
>TRBJ2-1|TRBV9|NA|NA
TGTGCCAGCAGCGTAGAGGGGATCTACAATGAGCAGTTCTTC
CASSVEGIYNEQFF
>TRBJ2-1|TRBV7-8|NA|NA
TGTGCCAGCAGCTTGGAGGCGGGAACCTCCTACAATGAGCAGTTCTTC
CASSLEAGTSYNEQFF
>TRBJ2-1|TRBV19|NA|TRBD2
TGTGCCAGTAGTATGACTAGCGGAGACTACAATGAGCAGTTCTTC
CASSMTSGDYNEQFF
>TRBJ2-3|TRBV11-3|NA|NA
TGTGCCAGCAGCCTAGGATTAGGCCTCTCGGGTGGGACAGATACGCAGTATTTT
CASSLGLGLSGGTDTQYF
>TRBJ1-1|TRBV4-2|NA|NA
TGTGCCAGCAGCGGTGGACAGTCGGGGAACACTGAAGCTTTCTTT
CASSGGQSGNTEAFF
>TRBJ2-1|TRBV5-1|NA|NA
TGCGCCAGCAGCCCCAACCAGGGCCACAATGAGCAGTTCTTC
CASSPNQGHNEQFF
>TRBJ1-4|TRBV18|few|NA
TGTGCCAGCTCACCACGGGCCAGGGTTGAGGAAAAACTGTTTTTT
CASSPRARVEEKLFF
>TRBJ1-1|TRBV4-1|NA|TRBD1
TGCGCCAGCAGCCTCAACAGGGGAAGCACTGAAGCTTTCTTT
CASSLNRGSTEAFF
>TRBJ2-7|TRBV7-8|NA|NA
TGTGCCAGCAGCTTACTTGGCCGATCCAGCTCCTACGAGCAGTACTTC
CASSLLGRSSSYEQYF
>TRBJ2-1|TRBV19|NA|TRBD2
TGTGCCAGTAGTAGGACTAGCGGTCACTCCTACAATGAGCAGTTCTTC
CASSRTSGHSYNEQFF